The T cell receptor (beta chain) described here comes from a study of blood T cell repertoires in COVID-19. Study as a whole: Samples representing acute and convalescent COVID-19 were sourced from the United States, Italy and Spain.

Per the germline V gene, CDR1 is LGHDT and CDR2 is YNNKEL (reference sequence). The germline V and J ends were trimmed by 4 bases and 4 bases, with 13 bases remaining between them. The CDR3 consists of 15 residues. Using immunoSEQ multiplex PCR, the repertoire was profiled, and TCRdb retains in-frame clones only, with some absent. Seen here are 160,000 or so clones, 65% to 85% observed once, and the top ten hold more than 11%. The receptor's source is a woman of 80 years or more with acute or convalescent COVID-19. The sequencing sample was made of peripheral blood. The chain employs TRBV3-1 (or the pseudogene TRBV3-2) and TRBJ1-4; D may be TRBD1 (6 bases). CDR3 in amino acids: CASSPPGGYNEKLFF. CDR3 DNA: TGTGCCAGCAGCCCCCCGGGGGGCTATAATGAAAAACTGTTTTTT.